The present T cell receptor (beta chain) was sequenced within a study of cytomegalovirus exposure and HLA in healthy donors. Study background: An analysis done earlier identified about 120 million unique TCR beta sequences from about 180 million T cells.

With 2 bases removed from V and 4 bases from J, the gap between germline ends came to 15 bases. From germline, CDR1 is SGHRS and CDR2 YFSETQ. This CDR3 has 15 residues. Comments on this clone: Antigen unknown.

Study-wide results and limits: Highly shared sequence variants in one cluster were likely a sequencing artifact. Later examination showed HLA-associated TCR beta chains had greater clonal expansion than equally common others.

Both 60 Vbeta primers and 13 Jbeta primers went into the PCR. Libraries were prepared by immunoSEQ multiplex PCR; TCRdb keeps only in-frame clonotypes and omits some of them. This table holds more than 80,000 clones, roughly 80% found once. The V gene is TRBV5-1, the J gene TRBJ2-5; D possibly corresponds to TRBD1 (6 bases). The sequence was obtained from a man between 35 and 55 years old in good health and CMV-seronegative. Source material: PBMCs. CDR3 residues: CASSFTIGTLETQYF. The DNA for the CDR3 is TGCGCCAGCAGCTTTACGATCGGGACACTAGAGACCCAGTACTTC.